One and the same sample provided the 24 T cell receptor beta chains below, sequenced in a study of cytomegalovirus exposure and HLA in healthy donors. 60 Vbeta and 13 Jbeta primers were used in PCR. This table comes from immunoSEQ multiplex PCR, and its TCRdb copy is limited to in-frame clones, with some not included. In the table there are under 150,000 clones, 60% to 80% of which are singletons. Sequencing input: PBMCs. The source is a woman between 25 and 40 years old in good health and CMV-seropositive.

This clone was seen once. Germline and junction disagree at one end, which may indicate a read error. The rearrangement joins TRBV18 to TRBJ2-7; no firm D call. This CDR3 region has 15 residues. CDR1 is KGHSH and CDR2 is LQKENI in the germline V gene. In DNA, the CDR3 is TGTACCAGCTCACCGGGCCAGGTTGCAACCTACGAGCAGTACTTC. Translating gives CTSSPGQVATYEQYF.

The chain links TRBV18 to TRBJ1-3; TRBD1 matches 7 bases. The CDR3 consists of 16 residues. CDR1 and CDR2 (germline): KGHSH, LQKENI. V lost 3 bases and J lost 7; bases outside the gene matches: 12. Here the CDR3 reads CASSPAGQSPWNTIYF. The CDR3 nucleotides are TGTGCCAGCTCACCTGCGGGACAGTCCCCTTGGAACACCATATATTTT.

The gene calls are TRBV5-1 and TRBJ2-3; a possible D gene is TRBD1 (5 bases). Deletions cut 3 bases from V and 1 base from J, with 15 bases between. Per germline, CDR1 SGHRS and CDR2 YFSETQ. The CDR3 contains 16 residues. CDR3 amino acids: CASSSGRSWGTDTQYF. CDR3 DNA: TGCGCCAGCAGCTCAGGGCGGAGCTGGGGCACAGATACGCAGTATTTT.

This CDR3 is CASSNTGGGETQYF. The CDR3 DNA sequence: TGTGCCAGTAGTAACACAGGGGGCGGAGAGACCCAGTACTTC. The chain has TRBV19 and TRBJ2-5; TRBD1 aligns across 9 bases. Germline V CDR1 and CDR2: LNHDA, SQIVND (reference sequence). With 4 bases clipped from V and 4 bases from J, the junction kept 4 bases outside the gene matches. The CDR3 has 14 amino acids.

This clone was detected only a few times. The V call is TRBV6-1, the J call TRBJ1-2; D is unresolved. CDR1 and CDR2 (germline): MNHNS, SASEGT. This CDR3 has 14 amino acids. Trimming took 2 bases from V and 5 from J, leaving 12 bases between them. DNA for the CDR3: TGTGCCAGCAGTGAATTCGACACTTCTTATGGCTACACCTTC. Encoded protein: CASSEFDTSYGYTF.

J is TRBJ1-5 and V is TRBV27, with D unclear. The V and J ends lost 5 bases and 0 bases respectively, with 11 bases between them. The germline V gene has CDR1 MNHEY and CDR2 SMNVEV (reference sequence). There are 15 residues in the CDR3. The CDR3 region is CASSRGMGSNQPQHF. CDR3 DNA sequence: TGTGCCAGCAGTAGAGGAATGGGTAGCAATCAGCCCCAGCATTTT.

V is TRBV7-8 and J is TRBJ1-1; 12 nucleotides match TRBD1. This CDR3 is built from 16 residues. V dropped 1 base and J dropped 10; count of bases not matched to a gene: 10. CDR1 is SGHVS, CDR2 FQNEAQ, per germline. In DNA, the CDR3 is TGTGCCAGCAGCTTAGATTCCGGGACAGGGGGCTCGGGAGCTTTCTTT. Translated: CASSLDSGTGGSGAFF. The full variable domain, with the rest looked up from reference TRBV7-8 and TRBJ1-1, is GAGVSQSPRYKVAKRGQDVALRCDPISGHVSLFWYQQALGQGPEFLTYFQNEAQLDKSGLPSDRFFAERPEGSVSTLKIQRTQQEDSAVYLCASSLDSGTGGSGAFFGQGTRLTVV.

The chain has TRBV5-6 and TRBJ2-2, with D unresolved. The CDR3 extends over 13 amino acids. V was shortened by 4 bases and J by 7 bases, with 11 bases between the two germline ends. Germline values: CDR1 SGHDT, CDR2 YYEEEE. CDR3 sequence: CASSNGWYGELFF. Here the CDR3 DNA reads TGTGCCAGCAGCAACGGGTGGTACGGGGAGCTGTTTTTT.

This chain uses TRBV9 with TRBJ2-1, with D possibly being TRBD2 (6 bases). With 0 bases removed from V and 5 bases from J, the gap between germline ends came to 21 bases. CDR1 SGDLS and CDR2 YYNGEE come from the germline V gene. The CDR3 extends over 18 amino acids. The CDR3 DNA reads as TGTGCCAGCAGCGTAGGGGTTGTTGAGCTAGCGAGCCACAATGAGCAGTTCTTC. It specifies CASSVGVVELASHNEQFF.

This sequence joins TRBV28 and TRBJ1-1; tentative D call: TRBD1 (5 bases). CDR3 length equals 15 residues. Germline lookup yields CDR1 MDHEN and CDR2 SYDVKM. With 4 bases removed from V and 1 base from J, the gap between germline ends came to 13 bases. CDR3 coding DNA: TGTGCCAGCAGTTCGTACCCCGGGGGGAACACTGAAGCTTTCTTT. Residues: CASSSYPGGNTEAFF.

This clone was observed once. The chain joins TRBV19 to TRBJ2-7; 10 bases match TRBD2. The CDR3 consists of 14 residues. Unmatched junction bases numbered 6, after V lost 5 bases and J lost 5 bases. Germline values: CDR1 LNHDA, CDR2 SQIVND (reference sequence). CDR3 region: CASSPLAGEHEQYF. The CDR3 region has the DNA TGTGCCAGTAGTCCGCTAGCGGGGGAGCACGAGCAGTACTTC.

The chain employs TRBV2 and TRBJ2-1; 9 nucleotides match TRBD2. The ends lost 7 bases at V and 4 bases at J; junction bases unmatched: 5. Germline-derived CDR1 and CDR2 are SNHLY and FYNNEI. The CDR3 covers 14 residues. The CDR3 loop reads CASTETSGYNEQFF. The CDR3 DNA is TGTGCCAGCACGGAGACTAGCGGATACAATGAGCAGTTCTTC.

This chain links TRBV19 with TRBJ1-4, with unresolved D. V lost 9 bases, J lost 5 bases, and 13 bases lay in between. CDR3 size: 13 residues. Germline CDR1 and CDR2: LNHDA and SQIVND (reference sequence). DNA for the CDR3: TGTGCCAGCAGTGAGGCCCTAAATGAAAAACTGTTTTTT. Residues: CASSEALNEKLFF.

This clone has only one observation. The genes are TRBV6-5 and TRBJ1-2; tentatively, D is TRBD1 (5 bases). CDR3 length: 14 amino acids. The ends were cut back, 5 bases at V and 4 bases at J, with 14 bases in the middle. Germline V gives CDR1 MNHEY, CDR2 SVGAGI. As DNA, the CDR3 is TGTGCCAGCAGTATCACCCCAGGGTTCTATGGCTACACCTTC. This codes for CASSITPGFYGYTF.

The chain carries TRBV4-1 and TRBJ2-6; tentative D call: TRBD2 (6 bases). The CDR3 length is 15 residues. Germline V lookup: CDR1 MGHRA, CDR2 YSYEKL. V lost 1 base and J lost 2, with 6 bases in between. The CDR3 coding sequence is TGCGCCAGCAGCCAAGCGGGGGCTGGGGCCAACGTCCTGACTTTC. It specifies CASSQAGAGANVLTF.

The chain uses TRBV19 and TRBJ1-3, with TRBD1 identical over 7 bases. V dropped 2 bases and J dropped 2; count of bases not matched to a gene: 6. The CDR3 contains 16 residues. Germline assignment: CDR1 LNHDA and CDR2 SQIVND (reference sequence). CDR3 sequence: CASSIKGGIAGNTIYF. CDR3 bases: TGTGCCAGTAGTATAAAAGGGGGCATTGCTGGAAACACCATATATTTT.

DNA for the CDR3: TGTGCCATCAGTGAGTCGGGGGGGGGATCCTATAATTCACCCCTCCACTTT. This translates into CAISESGGGSYNSPLHF. The chain joins TRBV10-3 to TRBJ1-6; maybe TRBD1 (5 bases). Trimming left V 0 bases short and J 1 base short, with 10 bases between. The CDR3 spans 17 residues. In germline, CDR1 is ENHRY, CDR2 SYGVKD.

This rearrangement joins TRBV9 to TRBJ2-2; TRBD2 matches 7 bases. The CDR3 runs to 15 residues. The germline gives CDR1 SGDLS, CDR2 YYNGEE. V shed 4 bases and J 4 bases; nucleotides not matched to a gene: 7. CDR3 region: CASSQGRARTGELFF. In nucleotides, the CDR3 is TGTGCCAGCAGCCAAGGGAGGGCCCGCACCGGGGAGCTGTTTTTT.

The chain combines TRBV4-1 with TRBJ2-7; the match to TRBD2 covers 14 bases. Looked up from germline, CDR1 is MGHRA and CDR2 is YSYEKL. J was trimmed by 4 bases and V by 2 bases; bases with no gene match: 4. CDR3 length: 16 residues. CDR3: CASSQPGTSGGYEQYF. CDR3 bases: TGCGCCAGCAGCCAACCCGGGACTAGCGGGGGTTACGAGCAGTACTTC.

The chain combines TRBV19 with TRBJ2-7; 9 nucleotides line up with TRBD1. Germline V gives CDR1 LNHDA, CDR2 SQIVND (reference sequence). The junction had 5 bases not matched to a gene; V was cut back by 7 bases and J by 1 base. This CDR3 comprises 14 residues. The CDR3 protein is CASTPGQGSYEQYF. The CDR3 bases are TGTGCCAGTACCCCGGGACAGGGATCCTACGAGCAGTACTTC.

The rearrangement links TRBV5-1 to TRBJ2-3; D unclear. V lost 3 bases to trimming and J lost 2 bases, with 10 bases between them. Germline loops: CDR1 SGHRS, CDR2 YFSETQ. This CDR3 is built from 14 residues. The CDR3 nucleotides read TGCGCCAGCAGCTGGAACAGTAACACAGATACGCAGTATTTT. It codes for CASSWNSNTDTQYF.

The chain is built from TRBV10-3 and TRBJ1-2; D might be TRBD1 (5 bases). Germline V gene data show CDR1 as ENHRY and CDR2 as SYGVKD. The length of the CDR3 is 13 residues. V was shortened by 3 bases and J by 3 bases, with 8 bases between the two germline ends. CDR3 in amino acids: CAISDPRDYGYTF. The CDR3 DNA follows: TGTGCCATCAGTGACCCCAGGGACTATGGCTACACCTTC.

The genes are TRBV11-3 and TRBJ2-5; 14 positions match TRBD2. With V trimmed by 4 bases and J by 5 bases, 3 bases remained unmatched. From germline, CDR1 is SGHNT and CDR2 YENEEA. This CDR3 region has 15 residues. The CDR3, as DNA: TGTGCCAGCAGCTCGTGGACTAGCGGGAGGGAGACCCAGTACTTC. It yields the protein CASSSWTSGRETQYF. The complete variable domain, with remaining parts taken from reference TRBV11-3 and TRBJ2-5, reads EAGVVQSPRYKIIEKKQPVAFWCNPISGHNTLYWYLQNLGQGPELLIRYENEEAVDDSQLPKDRFSAERLKGVDSTLKIQPAELGDSAVYLCASSSWTSGRETQYFGPGTRLLVL.

CDR3 nucleotides: TGCACCAGCAGCCATCCCAGTAGGCGGGAGGTTCCCTACAATGAGCAGTTCTTC. Encoded protein: CTSSHPSRREVPYNEQFF. This chain links TRBV1 with TRBJ2-1; whether TRBD2, the table's D call, matches the DNA was not checked. TRBV1 is assigned pseudogene status. The CDR3 has 18 amino acids.